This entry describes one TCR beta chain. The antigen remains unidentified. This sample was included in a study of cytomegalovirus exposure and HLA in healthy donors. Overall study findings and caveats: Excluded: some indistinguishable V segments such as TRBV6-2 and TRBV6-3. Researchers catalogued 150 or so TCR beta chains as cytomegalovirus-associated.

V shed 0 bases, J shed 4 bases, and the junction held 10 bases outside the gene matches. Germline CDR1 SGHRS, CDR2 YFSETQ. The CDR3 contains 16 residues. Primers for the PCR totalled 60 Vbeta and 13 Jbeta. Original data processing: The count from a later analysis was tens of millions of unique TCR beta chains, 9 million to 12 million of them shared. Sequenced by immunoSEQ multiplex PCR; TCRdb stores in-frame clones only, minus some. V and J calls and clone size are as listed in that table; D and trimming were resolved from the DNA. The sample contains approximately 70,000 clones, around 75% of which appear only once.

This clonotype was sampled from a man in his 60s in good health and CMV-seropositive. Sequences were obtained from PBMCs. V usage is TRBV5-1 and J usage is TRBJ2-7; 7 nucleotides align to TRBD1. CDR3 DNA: TGCGCCAGCAGCTTGGCCAGTCCCGGGACAGCTTACGAGCAGTACTTC. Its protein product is CASSLASPGTAYEQYF.